Below are 15 T cell receptor beta chains sequenced from a single sample in a study of OX40 agonist ivuxolimab in advanced cancers. The data were produced by immunoSEQ multiplex PCR, yet TCRdb's version contains in-frame clones alone and is incomplete. The sample contains about 23,000 clones, over 70% of which appear only once. Sequencing used CD4+ or CD8+ T cells sorted from blood, obtained in a trial of the OX40 agonist ivuxolimab. Source of these receptors: an adult with an advanced solid tumor such as melanoma, head and neck, liver or kidney cancer.

The chain joins TRBV29-1 to TRBJ2-5; no firm D call. Per germline, CDR1 SQVTM and CDR2 ANQGSEA. Trimming pared 1 base from V and 3 bases from J, leaving 6 bases between. CDR3 length equals 12 residues. The CDR3: CSVEVGEETQYF. In DNA, the CDR3 is TGCAGCGTTGAAGTTGGAGAAGAGACCCAGTACTTC.

The genes are TRBV2 and TRBJ1-3; 9 nucleotides line up with TRBD1. Germline V gene data show CDR1 as SNHLY and CDR2 as FYNNEI. V was pared by 4 bases and J by 2 bases, with 6 bases of the junction left unmatched. The CDR3 contains 16 residues. The CDR3 sequence: CASSGGGTGPGNTIYF. The DNA for the CDR3 is TGTGCCAGCAGTGGGGGCGGGACAGGGCCTGGAAACACCATATATTTT.

This chain connects TRBV5-1 to TRBJ1-1, with 9 bases that match TRBD1. CDR1 is SGHRS, CDR2 YFSETQ, per germline. The CDR3 runs 17 residues. J lost 6 bases, V lost 2 bases, and 14 bases had no gene match. CDR3 residues: CASSFTGTGLTSPEAFF. DNA for the CDR3: TGCGCCAGCAGCTTTACCGGGACAGGGCTCACTAGCCCTGAAGCTTTCTTT.

V is TRBV6-6 and J is TRBJ2-7, with no clear D. This CDR3 contains 14 residues. Looked up from germline, CDR1 is MNHNY and CDR2 is SVGAGI (reference sequence). Trimming took 4 bases from V and 0 from J, leaving 10 bases between them. The DNA for the CDR3 is TGTGCCAGCAGTTTAACAGAAGTCTCCTACGAGCAGTACTTC. Residues: CASSLTEVSYEQYF.

This chain joins TRBV28 and TRBJ1-2; a weak D match, TRBD1 (6 bases). Germline lookup yields CDR1 MDHEN and CDR2 SYDVKM. V lost 8 bases, J lost 7 bases, and 11 bases lay in between. This CDR3 contains 11 residues. CDR3 DNA: TGTGCCAGCGGCTACAGGGTTGGCTACACCTTC. As protein: CASGYRVGYTF.

This clone was observed once. This chain links TRBV11-2 with TRBJ1-2; unclear D gene. V gave up 5 bases and J gave up 2 bases, with 12 bases separating them. There are 14 residues in the CDR3. The germline V gene encodes CDR1 SGHAT and CDR2 FQNNGV. CDR3 nucleotides: TGTGCCAGCAGCCCAGGTTCTGGGAACTATGGCTACACCTTC. Its protein product is CASSPGSGNYGYTF.

The V call is TRBV7-2, the J call TRBJ1-1; D gene ambiguous. CDR1 and CDR2 from the germline V gene are SGHTA and FQGNSA. CDR3 size: 13 residues. Trimming shortened V by 3 bases and J by 1 base, and 6 bases separated the two germline ends. Here the CDR3 DNA reads TGTGCCAGCAGCTTCTCAGAGAACACTGAAGCTTTCTTT. It specifies CASSFSENTEAFF. Full variable domain (rest looked up from reference TRBV7-2 and TRBJ1-1): GAGVSQSPSNKVTEKGKDVELRCDPISGHTALYWYRQSLGQGLEFLIYFQGNSAPDKSGLPSDRFSAERTGGSVSTLTIQRTQQEDSAVYLCASSFSENTEAFFGQGTRLTVV.

The chain couples TRBV27 to TRBJ2-7; possible D gene TRBD2, 6 bases. CDR3 length equals 15 residues. The germline gives CDR1 MNHEY, CDR2 SMNVEV (reference sequence). Trimming cost V 3 bases and J 2 bases, with 14 bases left between them. CDR3 loop: CASSFGTVRAYEQYF. The CDR3 DNA reads TGTGCCAGCAGTTTCGGGACTGTAAGGGCCTACGAGCAGTACTTC.

The CDR3 protein is CASKGTGAYEQYF. The DNA for the CDR3 is TGTGCCAGTAAGGGGACAGGAGCCTACGAGCAGTACTTC. The V and J genes are TRBV19 and TRBJ2-7; 8 nucleotides agree with TRBD1. This CDR3 comprises 13 residues. The J segment lost 2 bases and the V segment lost 7 bases, leaving 4 bases of the junction unmatched. The germline CDR1 and CDR2 sequences are LNHDA and SQIVND (reference sequence).

This chain links TRBV9 with TRBJ2-3; D may be TRBD1 or TRBD2 (5 bases each). The CDR3 loop spans 13 amino acids. The V end lost 7 bases, the J end lost 6 bases, and 15 bases lay between the germline ends. Germline lookup yields CDR1 SGDLS and CDR2 YYNGEE. As DNA, the CDR3 is TGTGCCAGCCGGGGCTCCACTGGGGATACGCAGTATTTT. Its protein product is CASRGSTGDTQYF.

This clone was counted a single time. The gene calls are TRBV6-6 and TRBJ1-2; 9 bases line up with TRBD1. V lost 6 bases, J lost 3 bases, and 5 bases stayed unmatched. In germline, CDR1 is MNHNY, CDR2 SVGAGI (reference sequence). CDR3 length: 14 residues. This CDR3 reads CASRGQGLDYGYTF. The CDR3, as DNA: TGTGCCAGCAGGGGACAGGGCCTTGACTATGGCTACACCTTC.

The rearrangement joins TRBV28 to TRBJ1-6; D might be TRBD1 (6 bases). V was clipped by 7 bases and J by 5 bases, with 21 bases between them. The germline V gene has CDR1 MDHEN and CDR2 SYDVKM. The CDR3 is 17 residues long. The CDR3 coding sequence is TGTGCCAGCACCATTGGGGGGCCGCTACGCGATAATTCACCCCTCCACTTT. Encoded protein: CASTIGGPLRDNSPLHF.

This chain joins TRBV18 and TRBJ2-1; D possibly corresponds to TRBD1 (5 bases). Germline values: CDR1 KGHSH, CDR2 LQKENI. CDR3 length: 12 residues. Trimming stripped 4 bases from V and 8 bases from J, with 9 bases between. The CDR3 DNA reads TGTGCCAGCTCACTAGGGGTCGATGAGCAGTTCTTC. Its protein product is CASSLGVDEQFF. The variable domain in full, with the rest retrieved from reference TRBV18 and TRBJ2-1, is NAGVMQNPRHLVRRRGQEARLRCSPMKGHSHVYWYRQLPEEGLKFMVYLQKENIIDESGMPKERFSAEFPKEGPSILRIQQVVRGDSAAYFCASSLGVDEQFFGPGTRLTVL.

This clone was counted between two and nine times. Written as DNA, the CDR3 is TGTGCCAGCAGCTCTTCACCGACAGGGGCCTGGTCACCCCTCCACTTT. This gives the protein CASSSSPTGAWSPLHF. This rearrangement joins TRBV7-9 to TRBJ1-6; TRBD1 matches at 8 bases. CDR1 is SEHNR and CDR2 is FQNEAQ in the germline V gene (reference sequence). Germline trimming cut 4 bases from V and 10 bases from J; bases unmatched to any gene: 12. The CDR3 totals 16 residues.

V and J are TRBV6-1 and TRBJ2-7, with a possible D match to TRBD1 (7 bases). The CDR3 length is 15 residues. The V and J ends lost 7 bases and 3 bases respectively, with 19 bases between them. Germline loops: CDR1 MNHNS, CDR2 SASEGT. Here the CDR3 reads CASIPNGGGSYEQYF. CDR3 sequence (DNA): TGTGCCAGCATCCCCAACGGAGGGGGCAGCTACGAGCAGTACTTC.